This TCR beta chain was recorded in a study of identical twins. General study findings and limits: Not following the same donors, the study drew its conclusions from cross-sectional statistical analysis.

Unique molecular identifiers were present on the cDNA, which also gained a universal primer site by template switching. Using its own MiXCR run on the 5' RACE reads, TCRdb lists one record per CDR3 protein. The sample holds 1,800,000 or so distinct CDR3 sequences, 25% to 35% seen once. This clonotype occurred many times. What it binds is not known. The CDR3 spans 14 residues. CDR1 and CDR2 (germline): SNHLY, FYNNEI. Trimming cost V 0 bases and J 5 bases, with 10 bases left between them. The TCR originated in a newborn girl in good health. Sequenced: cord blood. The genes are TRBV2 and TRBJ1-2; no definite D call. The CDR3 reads CASSEAAGLYGYTF. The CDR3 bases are TGTGCCAGCAGTGAAGCAGCAGGTCTTTATGGCTACACCTTC.